This TCR beta chain originates from a study of technical replicates of blood from several donors (dated by TCRdb to between 2016 and 2019). The library was obtained by the immunoSEQ multiplex PCR assay. Drawn from immuneACCESS, this table holds only the in-frame rearrangements with V and J called that TCRdb kept. Clones are partly lost; checked studies trace under half to an unresolved V gene and leave the rest unexplained. The sample table holds more than 65,000 clones, of which 90% to 98% were seen once. The ten largest clones represent 0.3% to 0.35% of the sample. Comments on this clone: Its target antigen remains unknown. Within one base of it there is no much larger clone, and no base qualities were kept.

This TCR derives from a human donor in good health. Sequencing was done on a sample of T cells isolated from PBMCs.

The CDR3 reads as follows: CAISESTTLAAIYEQYF. The DNA sequence reads TGTGCCATCAGTGAGTCGACAACCCTAGCGGCAATCTACGAGCAGTACTTC. This chain is built from TRBV10-3 and TRBJ2-7, and TRBD2 aligns with 7 junction nucleotides. The junction shows trimming of 0 bases on V and 3 bases on J, and the gene matches do not reach 11 bases of it. The CDR3 measures 17 amino acids from cysteine to phenylalanine. This entry keeps only the CDR3 DNA: 51 bases, framed from base 1. Sequences ENHRY (CDR1) and SYGVKD (CDR2) are obtained from the germline V gene.